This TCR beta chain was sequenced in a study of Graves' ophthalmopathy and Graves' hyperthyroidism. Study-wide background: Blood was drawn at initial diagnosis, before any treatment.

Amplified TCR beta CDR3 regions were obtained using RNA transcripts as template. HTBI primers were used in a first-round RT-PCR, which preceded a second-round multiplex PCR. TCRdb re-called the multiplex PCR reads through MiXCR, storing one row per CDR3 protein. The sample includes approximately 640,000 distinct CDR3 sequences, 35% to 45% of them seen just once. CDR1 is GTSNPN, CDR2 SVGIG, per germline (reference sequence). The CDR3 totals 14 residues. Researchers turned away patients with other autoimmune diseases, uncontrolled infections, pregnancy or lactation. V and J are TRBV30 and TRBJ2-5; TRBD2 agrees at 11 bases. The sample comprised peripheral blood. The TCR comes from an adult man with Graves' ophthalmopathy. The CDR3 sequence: CAYGITSGSETQYF. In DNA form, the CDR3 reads TGTGCTTACGGAATAACTAGCGGGAGTGAGACCCAGTACTTC.